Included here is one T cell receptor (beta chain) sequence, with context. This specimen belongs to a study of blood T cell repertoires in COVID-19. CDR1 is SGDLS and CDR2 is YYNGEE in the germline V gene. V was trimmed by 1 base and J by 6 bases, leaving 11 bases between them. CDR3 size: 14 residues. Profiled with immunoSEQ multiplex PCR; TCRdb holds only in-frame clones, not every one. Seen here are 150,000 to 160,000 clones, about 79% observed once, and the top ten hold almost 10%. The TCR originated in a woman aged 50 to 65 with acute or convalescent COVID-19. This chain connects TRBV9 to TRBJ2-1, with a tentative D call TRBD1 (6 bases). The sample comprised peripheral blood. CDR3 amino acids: CASSVKTGTNEQFF. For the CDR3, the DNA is TGTGCCAGCAGCGTAAAAACAGGGACCAATGAGCAGTTCTTC.